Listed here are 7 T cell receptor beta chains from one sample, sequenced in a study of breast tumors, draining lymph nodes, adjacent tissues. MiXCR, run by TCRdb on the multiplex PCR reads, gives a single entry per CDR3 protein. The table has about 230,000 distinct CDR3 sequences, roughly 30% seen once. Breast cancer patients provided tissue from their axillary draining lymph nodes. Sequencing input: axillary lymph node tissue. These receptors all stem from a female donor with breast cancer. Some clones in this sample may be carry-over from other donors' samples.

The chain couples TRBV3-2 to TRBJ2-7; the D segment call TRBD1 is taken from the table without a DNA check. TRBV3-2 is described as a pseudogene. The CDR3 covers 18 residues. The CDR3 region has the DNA TGTGCCAGCAGCCAAGGACAGGGCTCGGGATTCAGCTCCTACGAGCAGTACTTC. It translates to CASSQGQGSGFSSYEQYF.

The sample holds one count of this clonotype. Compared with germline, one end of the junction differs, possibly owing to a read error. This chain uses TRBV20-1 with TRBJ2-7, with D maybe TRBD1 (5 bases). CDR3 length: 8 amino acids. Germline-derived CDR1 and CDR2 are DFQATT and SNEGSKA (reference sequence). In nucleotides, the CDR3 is TGCAGTGCTAGAGATCCAGGGTTC. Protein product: CSARDPGF.

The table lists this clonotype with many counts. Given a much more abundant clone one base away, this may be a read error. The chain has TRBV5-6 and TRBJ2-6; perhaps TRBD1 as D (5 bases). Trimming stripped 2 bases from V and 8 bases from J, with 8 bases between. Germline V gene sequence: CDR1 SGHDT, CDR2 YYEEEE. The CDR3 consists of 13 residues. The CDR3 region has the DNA TGTGCCAGCAGCTTCGGACACACCAACGTCCTGACTTTC. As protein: CASSFGHTNVLTF.

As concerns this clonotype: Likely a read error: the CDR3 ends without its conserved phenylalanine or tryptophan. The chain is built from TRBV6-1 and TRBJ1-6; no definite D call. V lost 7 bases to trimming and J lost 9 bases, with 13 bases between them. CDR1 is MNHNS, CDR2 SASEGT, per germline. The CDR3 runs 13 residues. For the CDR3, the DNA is TGTGCCAGCAATGCAGTCCGCTTTTCACCCCTCCACCTT. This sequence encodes CASNAVRFSPLHL.

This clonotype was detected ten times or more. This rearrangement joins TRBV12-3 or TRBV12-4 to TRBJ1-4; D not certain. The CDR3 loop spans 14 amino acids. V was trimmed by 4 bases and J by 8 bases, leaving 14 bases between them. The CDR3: CASSSGVSGEKLFF. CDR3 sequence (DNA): TGTGCCAGCAGTTCCGGCGTCTCTGGAGAAAAACTGTTTTTT.

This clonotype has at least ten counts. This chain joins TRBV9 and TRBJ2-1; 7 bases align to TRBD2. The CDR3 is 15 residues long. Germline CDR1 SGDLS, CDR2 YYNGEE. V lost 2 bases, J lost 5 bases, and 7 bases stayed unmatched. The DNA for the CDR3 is TGTGCCAGCAGCGTCGGGCGGGGACTAAACAATGAGCAGTTCTTC. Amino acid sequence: CASSVGRGLNNEQFF.

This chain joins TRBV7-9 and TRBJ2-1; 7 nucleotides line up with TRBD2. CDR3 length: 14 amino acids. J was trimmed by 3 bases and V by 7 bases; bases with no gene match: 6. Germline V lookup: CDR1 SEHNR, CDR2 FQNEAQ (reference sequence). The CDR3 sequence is CASNGGGNYNEQFF. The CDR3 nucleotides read TGTGCCAGCAATGGGGGGGGAAACTACAATGAGCAGTTCTTC.